This T cell receptor beta chain was retrieved from a study of T cell repertoires in cytomegalovirus infection. This clonotype was detected only a few times. Its antigen is unknown. TCRdb analysed the reads with MiXCR anew, one entry per CDR3 protein. Among tens of thousands of distinct CDR3 sequences, more than 20% were seen once, and the ten largest hold approximately 61%. The germline gives CDR1 MGHRA, CDR2 YSYEKL. The V gene lost 2 bases and the J gene lost 10 bases, with 12 bases spanning the gap. This CDR3 spans 13 amino acids. Source: CD8+ T cells from cultured PBMCs, taken from culture after CMV antigen stimulation. This clonotype originated in a human donor in good health (CMV status not recorded). Some clones in this sample may be carry-over from other donors' samples. The V gene is TRBV4-1, the J gene TRBJ2-1; the D call may be TRBD1 or TRBD2 (5 bases each). The CDR3 region is CASSQSFEGEQFF. The DNA for the CDR3 is TGCGCCAGCAGCCAATCCTTCGAGGGGGAGCAGTTCTTC.